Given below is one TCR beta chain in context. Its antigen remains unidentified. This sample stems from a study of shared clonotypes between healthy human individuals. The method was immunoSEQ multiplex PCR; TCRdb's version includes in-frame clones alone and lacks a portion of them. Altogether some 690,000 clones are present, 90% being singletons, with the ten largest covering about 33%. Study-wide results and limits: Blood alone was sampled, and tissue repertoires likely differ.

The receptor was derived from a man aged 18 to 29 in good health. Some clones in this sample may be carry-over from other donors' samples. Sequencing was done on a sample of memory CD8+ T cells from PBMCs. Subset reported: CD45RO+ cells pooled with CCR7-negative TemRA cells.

CDR3 nucleotide sequence: TGTGCCAGCGGACCGTACAGAGAACACACTGAAGCTTTCTTT. The encoded protein is CASGPYREHTEAFF. The chain combines TRBV6-5 with TRBJ1-1, with D unclear. Germline V gene data show CDR1 as MNHEY and CDR2 as SVGAGI. The CDR3 covers 14 residues. The V and J ends lost 8 bases and 3 bases respectively, with 16 bases between them.